This T cell receptor beta chain stems from a study of shared clonotypes between healthy human individuals. Per the germline V gene, CDR1 is MNHNS and CDR2 is SASEGT. Unmatched junction bases numbered 7, after V lost 2 bases and J lost 0 bases. CDR3 length equals 17 residues. TCRdb keeps only in-frame clones here, not all; method: immunoSEQ multiplex PCR. Among about 710,000 clones listed, roughly 72% were seen once. The chain combines TRBV6-1 with TRBJ1-5; 7 nucleotides match TRBD1. This TCR was recovered from a woman in her twenties or thirties in good health. Sequenced sample: memory CD4+ T cells sorted from blood. Subset reported: CD45RA-negative fraction. CDR3 loop: CASSEIRGQHSNQPQHF. The CDR3 nucleotides are TGTGCCAGCAGTGAAATTCGGGGACAGCATAGCAATCAGCCCCAGCATTTT.